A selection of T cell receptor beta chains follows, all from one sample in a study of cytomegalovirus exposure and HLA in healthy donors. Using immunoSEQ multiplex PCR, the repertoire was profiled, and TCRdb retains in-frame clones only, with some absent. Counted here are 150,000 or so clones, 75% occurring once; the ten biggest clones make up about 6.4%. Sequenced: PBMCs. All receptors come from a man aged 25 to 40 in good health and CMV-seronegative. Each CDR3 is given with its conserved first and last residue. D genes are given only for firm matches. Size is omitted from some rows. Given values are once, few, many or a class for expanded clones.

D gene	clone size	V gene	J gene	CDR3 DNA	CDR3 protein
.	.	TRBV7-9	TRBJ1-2	TGTGCCAGCAGCCCATTAGAGGCATTAACTTTTAACTATGGCTACACCTTC	CASSPLEALTFNYGYTF
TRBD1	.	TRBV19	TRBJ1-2	TGTGCCAGTAGTATAGGGACAGGGGATTATACTGGCTACACCTTC	CASSIGTGDYTGYTF
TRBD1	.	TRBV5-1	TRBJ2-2	TGCGCCAGCAGCTTGGGACAGGGGGTCACCGGGGAGCTGTTTTTT	CASSLGQGVTGELFF
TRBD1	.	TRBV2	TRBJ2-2	TGTGCCAGCAGTCTCTCCGACAGGGTGGGCGGGGAGCTGTTTTTT	CASSLSDRVGGELFF
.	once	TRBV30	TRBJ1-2	TGTGCCTGGAGTAGCTTAGATGGCTACACCTTC	CAWSSLDGYTF
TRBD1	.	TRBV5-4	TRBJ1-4	TGTGCCAGCAGCTTGTCAGGGGGCGGTGATAATGAAAAACTGTTTTTT	CASSLSGGGDNEKLFF
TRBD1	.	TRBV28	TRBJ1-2	TGTGCCAGCAGGGGACAGGGGGAAGGGTTTGGCTACACCTTC	CASRGQGEGFGYTF
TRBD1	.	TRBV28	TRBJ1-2	TGTGCCAGCAACAGCCCAACAGGGGGCGTTTATGGCTACACCTTC	CASNSPTGGVYGYTF
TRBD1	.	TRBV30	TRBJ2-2	TGTGCCTGGGAACAGGGGGACGGGGAGCTGTTTTTT	CAWEQGDGELFF
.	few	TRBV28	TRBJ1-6	TGTGCCAGCAGTTCCCCCTCCGGGGTTAGAAATTCACCCCTCCACTTT	CASSSPSGVRNSPLHF
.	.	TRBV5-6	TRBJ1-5	TGTGCCAGCAGCTCGGCCTCCGGGGGTGGGGCCCAGCATTTT	CASSSASGGGAQHF
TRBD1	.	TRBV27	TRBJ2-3	TGTGCCAGCAGTCCAAGGACAGGGACGCAGTATTTT	CASSPRTGTQYF
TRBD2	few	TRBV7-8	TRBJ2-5	TGTGCCAGCAGCCCAGAGCCAACTAGCGGCCCTAAGGGGACCCAGTACTTC	CASSPEPTSGPKGTQYF
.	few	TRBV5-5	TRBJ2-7	TGTGCCAGCAGCTTTTTGGCAGGGGAAAGCGAGCAGTACTTC	CASSFLAGESEQYF
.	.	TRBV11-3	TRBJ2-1	TGTGCCAGCAGCACGTCCCGGGACTTCAATGAGCAGTTCTTC	CASSTSRDFNEQFF
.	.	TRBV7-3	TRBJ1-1	TGTGCCAGCAGCTTAACGAGTAACACTGAAGCTTTCTTT	CASSLTSNTEAFF